This T cell receptor (beta chain) was profiled in a study of blood T cells in healthy people across ages. The CDR3 runs to 15 residues. The germline V gene has CDR1 MDHEN and CDR2 SYDVKM. V lost 1 base and J 0 bases, leaving 10 bases between the germline ends. Regarding the study as a whole: Expanded clonotype changes were possibly confounded by unknown donor CMV status.

This clonotype was seen a handful of times. Its specificity is unknown. Extraction of total RNA produced a minimum of 5 micrograms from each sample. Primers used in a second PCR of about 7 to 12 cycles were a sample-barcoded 5' primer and a J-beta primer mix. TCRdb re-called the 5' RACE reads with MiXCR, one entry per CDR3 protein. The sample comprises under 2,000,000 distinct CDR3 sequences, roughly 50% of which are singletons, and about 2.1% rests with the top ten. The sequence was obtained from a woman aged 40 to 50 in good health. The sequencing input was blood. V gene TRBV28 combines with J gene TRBJ2-7, with D perhaps matching TRBD2 (6 bases). CDR3 nucleotide sequence: TGTGCCAGCAGTTTATCCCAGGGACTCTCCTACGAGCAGTACTTC. Translation: CASSLSQGLSYEQYF.